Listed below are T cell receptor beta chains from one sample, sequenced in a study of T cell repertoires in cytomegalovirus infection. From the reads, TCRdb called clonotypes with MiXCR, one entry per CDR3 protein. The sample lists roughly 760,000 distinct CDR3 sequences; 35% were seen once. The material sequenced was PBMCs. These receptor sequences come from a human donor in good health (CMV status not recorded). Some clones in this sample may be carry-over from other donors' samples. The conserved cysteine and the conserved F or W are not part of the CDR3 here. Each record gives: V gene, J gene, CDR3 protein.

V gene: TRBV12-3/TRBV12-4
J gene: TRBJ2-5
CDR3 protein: ASSLTYFGETQY

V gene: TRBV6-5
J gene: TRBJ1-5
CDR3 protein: ASSWDREIQPQH

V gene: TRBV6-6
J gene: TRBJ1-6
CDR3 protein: ASSLEAGGGNSPLH

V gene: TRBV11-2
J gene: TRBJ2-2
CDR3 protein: ASSLEIGAGWGLLETKNTGELF

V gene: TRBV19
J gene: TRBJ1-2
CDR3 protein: ASSITRLVMDGYT

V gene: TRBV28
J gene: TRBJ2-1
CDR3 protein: ASREPGLALDEQF

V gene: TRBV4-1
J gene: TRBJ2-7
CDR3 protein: ASSHATTWDYEQY

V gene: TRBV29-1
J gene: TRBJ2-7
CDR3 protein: SAWAGYEQY

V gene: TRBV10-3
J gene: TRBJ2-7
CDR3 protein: AISSTGTVRYEQY

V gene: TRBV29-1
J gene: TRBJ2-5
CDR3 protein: SVVGQGRETQY

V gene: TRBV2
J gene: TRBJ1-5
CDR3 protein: ASEDGNSNQPQH

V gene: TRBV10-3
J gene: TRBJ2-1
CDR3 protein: AISERPGLASNEQF

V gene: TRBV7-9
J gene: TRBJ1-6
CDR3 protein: ASRSGRLGPYSPLH

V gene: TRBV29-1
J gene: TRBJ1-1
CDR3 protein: SVEGSTEAF

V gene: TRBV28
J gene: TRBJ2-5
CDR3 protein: ASSLFETQY

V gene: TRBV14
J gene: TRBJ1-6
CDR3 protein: ASSSQGANSSPLH

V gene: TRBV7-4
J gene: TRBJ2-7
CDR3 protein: ADGGGLGEQY

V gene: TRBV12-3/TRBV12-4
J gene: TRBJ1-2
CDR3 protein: ASREGKGRTYGYT

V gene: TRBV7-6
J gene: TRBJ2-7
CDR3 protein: ASSFDRGYSYEQY

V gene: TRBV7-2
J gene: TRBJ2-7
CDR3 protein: ASSAPGISSYEQY

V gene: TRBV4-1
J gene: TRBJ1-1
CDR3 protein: ASSAPGQLNTEAF

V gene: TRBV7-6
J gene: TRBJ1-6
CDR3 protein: ASSSILGGENSPLH

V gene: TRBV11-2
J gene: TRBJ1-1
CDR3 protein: ASTRGLQNTEAF

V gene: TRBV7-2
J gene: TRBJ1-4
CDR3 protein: ASSLGAGAAEKLF

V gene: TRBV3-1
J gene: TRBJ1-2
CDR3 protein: ASSQDFGRAGGYT

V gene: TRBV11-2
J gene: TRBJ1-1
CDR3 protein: ASSLGLDRGGMNTEAF

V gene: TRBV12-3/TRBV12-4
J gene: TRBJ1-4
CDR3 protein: ASSASGTGAREKLF

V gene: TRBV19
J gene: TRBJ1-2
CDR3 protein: ASSTTVLYGYT

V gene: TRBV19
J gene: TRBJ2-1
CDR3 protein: ASSTTSGRAYNEQF

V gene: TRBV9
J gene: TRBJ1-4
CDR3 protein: ASSRRDREDEKLF

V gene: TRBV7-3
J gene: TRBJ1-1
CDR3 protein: ASSLTRVQGEAF

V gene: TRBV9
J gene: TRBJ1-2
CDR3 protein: ASSAFRDMGYT

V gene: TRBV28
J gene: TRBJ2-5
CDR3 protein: ASVTGNQDTQY

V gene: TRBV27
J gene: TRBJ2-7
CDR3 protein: ASREGQTSYEQY

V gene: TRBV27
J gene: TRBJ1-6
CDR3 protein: ASSLRGQSYNSPLH

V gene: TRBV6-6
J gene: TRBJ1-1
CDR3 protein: ASSIQGFRTEAF

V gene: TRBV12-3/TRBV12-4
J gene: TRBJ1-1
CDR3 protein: ASSPPGTTEAF

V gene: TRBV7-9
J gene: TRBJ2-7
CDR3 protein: ASSYRSVLAGNPYEQY

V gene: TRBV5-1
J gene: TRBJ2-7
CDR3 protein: ASSSGQAISYEQY

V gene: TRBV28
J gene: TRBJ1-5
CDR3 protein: ASSFTQGTQPQH

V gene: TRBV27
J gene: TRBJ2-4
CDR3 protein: ASSPRGGIAKNIQY

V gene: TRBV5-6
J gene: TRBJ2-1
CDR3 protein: ASSLEASGAYNEQF

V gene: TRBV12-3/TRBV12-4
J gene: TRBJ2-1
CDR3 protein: ASSLAPGLVFNEQF

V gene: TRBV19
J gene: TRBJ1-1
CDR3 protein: ASSIGPGAGTEAF

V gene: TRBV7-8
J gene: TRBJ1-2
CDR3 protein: ASSFAGTGDYGYT

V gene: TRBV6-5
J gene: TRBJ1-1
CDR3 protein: ATSRQGGAGTEAF

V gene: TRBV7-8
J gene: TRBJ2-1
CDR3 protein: ASSSTRGHSEYNEQF